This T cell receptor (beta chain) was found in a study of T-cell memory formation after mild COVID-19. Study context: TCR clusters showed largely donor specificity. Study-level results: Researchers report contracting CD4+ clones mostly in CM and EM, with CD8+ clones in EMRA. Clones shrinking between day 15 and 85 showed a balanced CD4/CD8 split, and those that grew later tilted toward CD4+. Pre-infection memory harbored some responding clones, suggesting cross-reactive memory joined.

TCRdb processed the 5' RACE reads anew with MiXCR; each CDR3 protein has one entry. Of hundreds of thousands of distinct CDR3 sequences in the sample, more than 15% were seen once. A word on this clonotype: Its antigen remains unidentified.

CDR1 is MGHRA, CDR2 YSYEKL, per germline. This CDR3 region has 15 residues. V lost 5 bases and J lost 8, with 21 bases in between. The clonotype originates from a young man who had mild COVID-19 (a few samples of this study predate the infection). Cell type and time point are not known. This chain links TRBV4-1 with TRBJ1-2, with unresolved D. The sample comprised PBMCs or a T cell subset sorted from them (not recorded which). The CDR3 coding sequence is TGCGCCAGCAGCATCCCGCCGGGCCCACGGAACGGCTACACCTTC. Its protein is CASSIPPGPRNGYTF.